Below, 16 T cell receptor beta chains from the same sample are listed, as sequenced in a study of blood T cell repertoires in COVID-19. Generated by immunoSEQ multiplex PCR, the TCRdb table keeps only in-frame clones and is missing some. The sample has 160,000 or so clones, 87% seen once. Specimen: peripheral blood. The receptors were gathered from a woman aged 60-75 years who had recovered from COVID-19.

The chain joins TRBV5-1 to TRBJ2-7; 7 positions match TRBD1. The CDR3 runs to 13 residues. Germline V lookup: CDR1 SGHRS, CDR2 YFSETQ. Trimming removed 1 base from V and 6 bases from J; junction bases left unmatched: 4. The CDR3: CASSLTGQSEQYF. Here the CDR3 DNA reads TGCGCCAGCAGCTTGACGGGACAGAGCGAGCAGTACTTC.

The CDR3, as DNA: TGTGCCAGCAGCTTAGCAGCCACCGGGGAGCTGTTTTTT. Translating gives CASSLAATGELFF. The V gene is TRBV7-6, the J gene TRBJ2-2; D gene ambiguous. V gave up 0 bases and J gave up 4 bases, with 3 bases separating them. Germline CDR1 and CDR2: SGHVS and FNYEAQ. The CDR3 runs 13 residues.

The V gene is TRBV6-2 or TRBV6-3, the J gene TRBJ1-5; D ambiguous. The CDR3 is 14 residues long. Trimming took 5 bases from V and 0 from J, leaving 8 bases between them. CDR1 and CDR2 (germline): MNHEY, SVGEGT. In DNA, the CDR3 is TGTGCCAGCAGTCAATCCAATAGCAATCAGCCCCAGCATTTT. Protein: CASSQSNSNQPQHF.

The V call is TRBV28, the J call TRBJ2-1, with no clear D. Germline lookup yields CDR1 MDHEN and CDR2 SYDVKM. Trimming removed 3 bases at V and 6 bases at J, with 9 bases between. CDR3 size: 13 residues. CDR3 DNA: TGTGCCAGCAGTTTTTCCCCCCTCAATGAGCAGTTCTTC. Protein: CASSFSPLNEQFF. Drawing the rest from reference TRBV28 and TRBJ2-1, the complete variable domain is DVKVTQSSRYLVKRTGEKVFLECVQDMDHENMFWYRQDPGLGLRLIYFSYDVKMKEKGDIPEGYSVSREKKERFSLILESASTNQTSMYLCASSFSPLNEQFFGPGTRLTVL.

As regards this clone: Likely a read error: the CDR3 ends without its conserved phenylalanine or tryptophan. No DNA is shown, since the ends of the CDR3 on it are uncertain; the CDR3 is the one TCRdb lists. This chain uses TRBV12-3 or TRBV12-4 with TRBJ2-6; the table gives TRBD2 as D, unverified against the DNA. The CDR3 is made up of 8 amino acids, end residues included. CDR3 sequence reads: CASSGLLG.

The V and J genes are TRBV6-5 and TRBJ2-1; D is unresolved. The CDR3 runs 13 residues. Per the germline V gene, CDR1 is MNHEY and CDR2 is SVGAGI. Between the trimmed V and J ends, which lost 11 bases and 0 bases, there was a span of 11 bases. This CDR3 reads CAHRLSSYNEQFF. CDR3 DNA: TGTGCCCACCGGTTGAGCTCCTACAATGAGCAGTTCTTC.

The rearrangement uses TRBV19 and TRBJ2-3; 7 bases agree with TRBD2. The CDR3 totals 14 residues. Per germline, CDR1 LNHDA and CDR2 SQIVND (reference sequence). Trimming cost V 4 bases and J 0 bases; bases outside gene matches: 1. CDR3 protein: CASSTRGSTDTQYF. CDR3 in DNA: TGTGCCAGTAGTACGCGGGGGAGCACAGATACGCAGTATTTT.

This chain uses TRBV11-2 with TRBJ2-1; tentatively, D is TRBD1 (7 bases). Germline-derived CDR1 and CDR2 are SGHAT and FQNNGV. Trimming removed 5 bases from V and 3 bases from J, with 20 bases in between. This CDR3 region has 17 residues. The CDR3 sequence is CASSPRRTGGNYNEQFF. CDR3 sequence (DNA): TGTGCCAGCAGCCCGAGACGGACAGGAGGGAACTACAATGAGCAGTTCTTC. Filled out from reference TRBV11-2 and TRBJ2-1, the complete variable domain reads EAGVAQSPRYKIIEKRQSVAFWCNPISGHATLYWYQQILGQGPKLLIQFQNNGVVDDSQLPKDRFSAERLKGVDSTLKIQPAKLEDSAVYLCASSPRRTGGNYNEQFFGPGTRLTVL.

This clone turned up a few times. The CDR3 loop is CASSHPADTQYF. In DNA, the CDR3 is TGTGCCAGCAGCCACCCAGCGGATACGCAGTATTTT. The chain uses TRBV7-2 and TRBJ2-3; D call uncertain. Between the trimmed V and J ends, which lost 5 bases and 6 bases, there was a span of 9 bases. Per germline, CDR1 SGHTA and CDR2 FQGNSA. The CDR3 has 12 residues.

The chain links TRBV3-1 (or the pseudogene TRBV3-2) to TRBJ2-5, with D possibly matching TRBD2 (5 bases). This CDR3 has 16 amino acids. V lost 7 bases, J lost 2 bases, and 20 bases lay in between. Per germline, CDR1 LGHDT and CDR2 YNNKEL (reference sequence). The CDR3 loop is CASKEGNGLGQETQYF. In nucleotides, the CDR3 is TGTGCCAGCAAAGAGGGAAATGGACTGGGGCAAGAGACCCAGTACTTC.

This clone was counted once. This chain links TRBV6-5 with TRBJ2-7, with 7 bases fitting TRBD1. This CDR3 has 16 amino acids. Unmatched junction bases numbered 11, after V lost 4 bases and J lost 2 bases. Germline assignment: CDR1 MNHEY and CDR2 SVGAGI. This CDR3 is CASSSTETGSPYEQYF. In nucleotides, the CDR3 is TGTGCCAGCAGTTCAACCGAGACAGGGAGCCCCTACGAGCAGTACTTC.

The chain couples TRBV15 to TRBJ2-2, with a possible D match to TRBD2 (5 bases). The V and J ends lost 7 bases and 3 bases respectively, with 18 bases between them. CDR3 length equals 16 residues. Germline assignment: CDR1 LNHNV and CDR2 YYDKDF (reference sequence). The CDR3 sequence: CATTETAGTYTGELFF. CDR3 sequence (DNA): TGTGCCACCACCGAGACCGCGGGTACCTACACCGGGGAGCTGTTTTTT. The variable domain in full, completed from reference TRBV15 and TRBJ2-2, reads DAMVIQNPRYQVTQFGKPVTLSCSQTLNHNVMYWYQQKSSQAPKLLFHYYDKDFNNEADTPDNFQSRRPNTSFCFLDIRSPGLGDTAMYLCATTETAGTYTGELFFGEGSRLTVL.

CDR3 bases: TGCGCCAGCAGCTTGAGGAGGGGAGCAGGGGGCAATGAGCAGTTCTTC. Translating gives CASSLRRGAGGNEQFF. The V gene is TRBV5-1, the J gene TRBJ2-1; D is possibly TRBD1 (7 bases). Germline V gene lookup returns CDR1 SGHRS and CDR2 YFSETQ. CDR3 length: 16 residues. Deletions cut 1 base from V and 6 bases from J, with 17 bases between. The full variable domain, rest sourced from reference TRBV5-1 and TRBJ2-1, is KAGVTQTPRYLIKTRGQQVTLSCSPISGHRSVSWYQQTPGQGLQFLFEYFSETQRNKGNFPGRFSGRQFSNSRSEMNVSTLELGDSALYLCASSLRRGAGGNEQFFGPGTRLTVL.

The rearrangement links TRBV4-2 to TRBJ1-5; the D gene is possibly TRBD1 (5 bases). This CDR3 has 12 amino acids. Between the trimmed V and J ends, which lost 0 bases and 13 bases, there was a span of 10 bases. Germline values: CDR1 LGHNA, CDR2 YNFKEQ. The CDR3 spells CASSQDLQEQHF. In nucleotides, the CDR3 is TGTGCCAGCAGCCAAGATTTACAGGAGCAGCATTTT.

This chain connects TRBV3-1 (or the pseudogene TRBV3-2) to TRBJ1-3; D is uncertain. The CDR3 has 14 amino acids. Germline CDR1 LGHDT, CDR2 YNNKEL (reference sequence). The V end was cut by 5 bases, the J end by 3 bases, with 11 bases between. This CDR3 reads CASSEPGNGNTIYF. The CDR3 DNA reads TGTGCCAGCAGCGAACCCGGGAATGGAAACACCATATATTTT.

The chain recombines TRBV11-2 with TRBJ2-5, with unresolved D. V was pared by 1 base and J by 2 bases, with 11 bases between. This CDR3 is 15 amino acids long. Germline V CDR1 and CDR2: SGHAT, FQNNGV. The CDR3 DNA reads TGTGCCAGCAGCTTAGGGAGACTGAGACAAGAGACCCAGTACTTC. Its protein product is CASSLGRLRQETQYF.